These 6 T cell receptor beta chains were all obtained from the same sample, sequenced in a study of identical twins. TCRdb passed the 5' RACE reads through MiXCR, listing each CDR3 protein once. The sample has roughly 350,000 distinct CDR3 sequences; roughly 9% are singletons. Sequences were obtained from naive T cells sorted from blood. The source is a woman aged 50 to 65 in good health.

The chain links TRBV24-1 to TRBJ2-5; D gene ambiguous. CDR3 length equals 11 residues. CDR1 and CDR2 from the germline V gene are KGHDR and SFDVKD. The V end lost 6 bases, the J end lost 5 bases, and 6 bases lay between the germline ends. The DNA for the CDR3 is TGTGCCACCAGTAGCTCGGAGACCCAGTACTTC. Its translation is CATSSSETQYF.

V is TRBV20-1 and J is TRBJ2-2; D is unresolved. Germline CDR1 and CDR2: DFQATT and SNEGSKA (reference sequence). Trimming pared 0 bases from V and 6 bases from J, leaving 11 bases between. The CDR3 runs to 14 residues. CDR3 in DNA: TGCAGTGCTAGAGATAAGGGTGCGGCCGGGGAGCTGTTTTTT. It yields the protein CSARDKGAAGELFF.

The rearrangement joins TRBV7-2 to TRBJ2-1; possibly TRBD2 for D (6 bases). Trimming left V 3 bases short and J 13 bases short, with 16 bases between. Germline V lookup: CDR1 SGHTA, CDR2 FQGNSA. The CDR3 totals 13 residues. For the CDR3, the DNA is TGTGCCAGCAGCTTTACTAGCAGGTACGATCAGTTCTTC. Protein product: CASSFTSRYDQFF.

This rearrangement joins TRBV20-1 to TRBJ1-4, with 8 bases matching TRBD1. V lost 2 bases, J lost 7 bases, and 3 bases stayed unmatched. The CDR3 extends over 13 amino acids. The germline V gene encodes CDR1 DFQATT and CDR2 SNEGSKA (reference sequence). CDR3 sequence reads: CSARIQGAEKLFF. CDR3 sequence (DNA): TGCAGTGCTAGAATCCAGGGGGCTGAAAAACTGTTTTTT.

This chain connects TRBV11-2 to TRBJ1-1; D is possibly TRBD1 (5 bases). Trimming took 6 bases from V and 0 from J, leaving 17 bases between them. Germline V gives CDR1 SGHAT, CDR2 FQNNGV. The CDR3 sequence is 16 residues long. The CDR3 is CASSFTGTGMNTEAFF. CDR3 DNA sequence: TGTGCCAGCAGTTTTACCGGGACGGGTATGAACACTGAAGCTTTCTTT.

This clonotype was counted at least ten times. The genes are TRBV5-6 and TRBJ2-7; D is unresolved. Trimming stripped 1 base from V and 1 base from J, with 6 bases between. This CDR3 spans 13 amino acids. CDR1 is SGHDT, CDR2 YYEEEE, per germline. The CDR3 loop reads CASSLRVSYEQYV. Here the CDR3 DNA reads TGTGCCAGCAGCTTGCGGGTTTCCTACGAGCAGTACGTC.